Shown below are 30 T cell receptor beta chains from a single sample sequenced in a study of blood T cell repertoires in COVID-19. This table comes from immunoSEQ multiplex PCR, and its TCRdb copy is limited to in-frame clones, with some not included. The sample holds roughly 230,000 clones, less than 90% seen once. The sequencing sample was made of peripheral blood. The receptor set was obtained from a woman of 80 years or more with COVID-19, enrolled during active disease.

Worth noting for this clone: Other DNA sequences in this specimen translate into the identical CDR3. The rearrangement links TRBV9 to TRBJ1-2; D unclear. Trimming shortened V by 3 bases and J by 2 bases, and 11 bases separated the two germline ends. The CDR3 length is 14 residues. In germline, CDR1 is SGDLS, CDR2 YYNGEE. The CDR3, as DNA: TGTGCCAGCAGCGCAGGCGGAGGGAACTATGGCTACACCTTC. Protein: CASSAGGGNYGYTF.

This chain links TRBV18 with TRBJ1-1; D uncertain. The germline V gene encodes CDR1 KGHSH and CDR2 LQKENI. The V end lost 1 base, the J end lost 7 bases, and 7 bases lay between the germline ends. CDR3 size: 12 residues. In nucleotides, the CDR3 is TGTGCCAGCTCACCACGAGACAATGAAGCTTTCTTT. This translates into CASSPRDNEAFF.

This clone was found once. CDR3 protein: CASSYGTGTDTQYF. CDR3 coding DNA: TGTGCCAGCAGCTATGGGACAGGTACAGATACGCAGTATTTT. The chain recombines TRBV7-9 with TRBJ2-3; 8 positions match TRBD1. This CDR3 region has 14 residues. CDR1 is SEHNR and CDR2 is FQNEAQ in the germline V gene (reference sequence). Trimming cost V 4 bases and J 3 bases; bases outside gene matches: 3.

The chain has TRBV5-5 and TRBJ1-2, with TRBD1 matching over 8 bases. Germline CDR1 and CDR2: SGHKS and YYEKEE (reference sequence). Trimming took 4 bases from V and 7 from J; bases not matched to a gene: 9. This CDR3 has 14 residues. The CDR3 sequence is CASSTSQGAIGYTF. The DNA of the CDR3 is TGTGCCAGCAGCACGTCCCAGGGGGCGATTGGCTACACCTTC.

Of note for this clone: Other DNA sequences from this sample encode an identical CDR3 as well. This rearrangement joins TRBV5-1 to TRBJ2-2; a possible D gene is TRBD1 (5 bases). The V end was cut by 1 base, the J end by 4 bases, with 5 bases between. CDR1 is SGHRS, CDR2 YFSETQ, per germline. The CDR3 covers 13 residues. In nucleotides, the CDR3 is TGCGCCAGCAGCTTGCAGGGCACCGGGGAGCTGTTTTTT. Translation: CASSLQGTGELFF. Looking up the rest from reference TRBV5-1 and TRBJ2-2 gives the full variable domain: KAGVTQTPRYLIKTRGQQVTLSCSPISGHRSVSWYQQTPGQGLQFLFEYFSETQRNKGNFPGRFSGRQFSNSRSEMNVSTLELGDSALYLCASSLQGTGELFFGEGSRLTVL.

The chain employs TRBV7-2 and TRBJ1-2; 10 bases line up with TRBD1. In germline, CDR1 is SGHTA, CDR2 FQGNSA. The J segment lost 7 bases and the V segment lost 0 bases, leaving 5 bases of the junction unmatched. The CDR3 has 15 amino acids. CDR3 in DNA: TGTGCCAGCAGCTTAGCGACAGGGGGCATTCGTGGCTACACCTTC. The encoded protein is CASSLATGGIRGYTF.

This clone was recorded only once. CDR3 protein: CASSSRSSPRAYNEQFF. The CDR3 DNA is TGTGCCAGCAGCTCGAGATCCAGCCCCAGGGCCTACAATGAGCAGTTCTTC. This chain joins TRBV7-2 and TRBJ2-1; D is possibly TRBD1 (5 bases). Trimming left V 4 bases short and J 2 bases short, with 18 bases between. CDR3 length equals 17 residues. Germline loops: CDR1 SGHTA, CDR2 FQGNSA. Full variable domain (missing parts from reference TRBV7-2 and TRBJ2-1): GAGVSQSPSNKVTEKGKDVELRCDPISGHTALYWYRQSLGQGLEFLIYFQGNSAPDKSGLPSDRFSAERTGGSVSTLTIQRTQQEDSAVYLCASSSRSSPRAYNEQFFGPGTRLTVL.

The V gene is TRBV21-1, the J gene TRBJ1-2; the table gives TRBD1 as D, unverified against the DNA. TRBV21-1 is given as a pseudogene. This CDR3 region has 15 residues. CDR3 in DNA: TGTGCCAGCAGCAAAGTTACAGGGACCTTCTATGGCTACACCTTC. Amino acid sequence: CASSKVTGTFYGYTF.

The chain links TRBV7-9 to TRBJ1-4; 10 positions agree with TRBD1. This CDR3 has 15 residues. V lost 5 bases, J lost 8 bases, and 8 bases stayed unmatched. In germline, CDR1 is SEHNR, CDR2 FQNEAQ (reference sequence). CDR3 sequence: CASSPPGQGREKLFF. In nucleotides, the CDR3 is TGTGCCAGCAGCCCACCGGGACAGGGGAGAGAAAAACTGTTTTTT.

The chain joins TRBV27 to TRBJ1-5; TRBD1 matches at 9 bases. CDR1 and CDR2 (germline): MNHEY, SMNVEV (reference sequence). Losses at the gene ends were 5 bases for V and 7 bases for J; bases not matched to a gene: 6. The CDR3 extends over 14 amino acids. The CDR3 spells CASSAPGTGQPQHF. The CDR3 nucleotides read TGTGCCAGCAGTGCTCCCGGGACAGGGCAGCCCCAGCATTTT.

This chain links TRBV6-5 with TRBJ1-4; tentative D call: TRBD1 (5 bases). Trimming pared 5 bases from V and 2 bases from J, leaving 12 bases between. The germline V gene encodes CDR1 MNHEY and CDR2 SVGAGI. The CDR3 spans 15 residues. For the CDR3, the DNA is TGTGCCAGCAGTCGGGGGGTTCCGACTAATGAAAAACTGTTTTTT. Its translation: CASSRGVPTNEKLFF.

Comment on this clone: This CDR3 is also generated by other DNA sequences in the sample. V gene TRBV12-3 or TRBV12-4 combines with J gene TRBJ1-1, with unresolved D. Deletions cut 2 bases from V and 1 base from J, with 5 bases between. The CDR3 is 13 amino acids. CDR3 in DNA: TGTGCCAGCAGTTTAAGGAGGAACACTGAAGCTTTCTTT. Translation gives CASSLRRNTEAFF.

The V gene is TRBV11-3, the J gene TRBJ2-7, with 9 bases that match TRBD1. The V segment lost 4 bases and the J segment 5 bases; nucleotides outside the gene matches: 12. Germline values: CDR1 SGHNT, CDR2 YENEEA. The CDR3 runs 16 residues. The CDR3 region is CASSSQTGTGMNEQYF. In nucleotides, the CDR3 is TGTGCCAGCAGCTCCCAAACCGGGACAGGGATGAACGAGCAGTACTTC.

The CDR3 spells CASSTQGASRGYTF. In DNA form, the CDR3 reads TGTGCCAGCAGTACTCAGGGGGCTTCGCGAGGCTACACCTTC. The J gene is TRBJ1-2, the V gene TRBV6-5; 8 nucleotides line up with TRBD1. V shed 5 bases, J shed 8 bases, and the junction held 10 bases outside the gene matches. CDR1 is MNHEY, CDR2 SVGAGI, per germline. There are 14 residues in the CDR3.

This clone was found a few times. Within the sample, other DNA sequences also encode this same CDR3. V is TRBV28 and J is TRBJ1-6, with 7 bases matching TRBD1. V gave up 4 bases and J gave up 6 bases; unmatched junction bases: 3. Germline V lookup: CDR1 MDHEN, CDR2 SYDVKM. The CDR3 is 14 amino acids. The chain's CDR3 is CASSSTGTNSPLHF. CDR3 nucleotide sequence: TGTGCCAGCAGTTCGACAGGGACTAATTCACCCCTCCACTTT.

J is TRBJ2-2 and V is TRBV27; 10 nucleotides align to TRBD1. V lost 5 bases, J lost 5 bases, and 8 bases stayed unmatched. CDR3 size: 16 residues. Germline CDR1 reads MNHEY; CDR2 reads SMNVEV (reference sequence). The CDR3 DNA reads as TGTGCCAGCAGTCCCTACCGGACAGGGGGAACCGGGGAGCTGTTTTTT. It specifies CASSPYRTGGTGELFF.

The chain couples TRBV2 to TRBJ1-2, with a possible D match to TRBD1 (5 bases). This CDR3 comprises 11 residues. Trimming took off 4 bases at V and 6 bases at J, with 6 bases between the two ends. Germline CDR1 reads SNHLY; CDR2 reads FYNNEI. As DNA, the CDR3 is TGTGCCAGCAGTGGGGGGGATGGCTACACCTTC. This encodes CASSGGDGYTF.

This clone was recorded once. The V and J genes are TRBV9 and TRBJ2-3; 8 bases agree with TRBD1. V shed 4 bases and J 5 bases; nucleotides not matched to a gene: 6. The CDR3 loop spans 14 amino acids. Germline loops: CDR1 SGDLS, CDR2 YYNGEE. The CDR3 bases are TGTGCCAGCAGCCCGGGGACAGGCGGAGATACGCAGTATTTT. This translates into CASSPGTGGDTQYF.

The chain employs TRBV6-6 and TRBJ1-2, with no clear D. The CDR3 loop spans 13 amino acids. CDR1 and CDR2 from the germline V gene are MNHNY and SVGAGI (reference sequence). Trimming left V 2 bases short and J 2 bases short, with 6 bases between. This chain's CDR3 is CASSYNGNYGYTF. The CDR3 nucleotides are TGTGCCAGCAGTTACAATGGCAACTATGGCTACACCTTC.

CDR3 in DNA: TGCAGCGGGGGGACAGGGGTTTCCACCGGGGAGCTGTTTTTT. Its translation: CSGGTGVSTGELFF. The chain recombines TRBV29-1 with TRBJ2-2; 10 bases map to TRBD1. The germline gives CDR1 SQVTM, CDR2 ANQGSEA. The CDR3 spans 14 residues. With V trimmed by 7 bases and J by 4 bases, 6 bases remained unmatched.

Of note for this clone: The junction does not match germline at one end; this may be a read error. The CDR3 protein is CASSLATANTGELFF. In DNA form, the CDR3 reads TGTGCTAGCAGCTTAGCAACAGCGAACACCGGGGAGCTGTTTTTT. The chain carries TRBV7-7 and TRBJ2-2, with D unclear. Germline loops: CDR1 SSHAT, CDR2 FNYEAQ (reference sequence). The length of the CDR3 is 15 residues. Variable domain in full (rest from reference TRBV7-7 and TRBJ2-2): GAGVSQSPRYKVTKRGQDVTLRCDPISSHATLYWYQQALGQGPEFLTYFNYEAQPDKSGLPSDRFSAERPEGSISTLTIQRTEQRDSAMYRCASSLATANTGELFFGEGSRLTVL.

The genes are TRBV7-9 and TRBJ2-2; perhaps TRBD2 as D (7 bases). Germline lookup yields CDR1 SEHNR and CDR2 FQNEAQ (reference sequence). Trimming shortened V by 3 bases and J by 2 bases, and 16 bases separated the two germline ends. This CDR3 comprises 17 residues. CDR3 residues: CASSFPRGARNTGELFF. Written as DNA, the CDR3 is TGTGCCAGCAGCTTCCCACGGGGGGCCAGAAACACCGGGGAGCTGTTTTTT.

The sample holds a few counts of this clone. The J gene is TRBJ2-5, the V gene TRBV3-1 (or the pseudogene TRBV3-2); 8 bases align to TRBD2. The V and J ends lost 3 bases and 5 bases, in that order; junction bases with no gene match: 11. Germline CDR1 LGHDT, CDR2 YNNKEL (reference sequence). CDR3 length: 16 amino acids. CDR3 loop: CASSHWGGGIEETQYF. DNA for the CDR3: TGTGCCAGCAGCCATTGGGGCGGGGGGATTGAGGAGACCCAGTACTTC.

The chain employs TRBV10-1 and TRBJ1-5, with D uncertain. The V end was cut by 5 bases, the J end by 3 bases, with 8 bases between. This CDR3 is built from 13 residues. Germline CDR1 is WNHNN and CDR2 is SYGVQD (reference sequence). The CDR3 DNA reads as TGCGCCAGCAGTATCGGGGTCAATCAGCCCCAGCATTTT. The encoded protein is CASSIGVNQPQHF.

CDR3 residues: CASSDRGGLNTEAFF. CDR3 bases: TGTGCCAGCAGCGACCGAGGAGGGCTGAACACTGAAGCTTTCTTT. The rearrangement links TRBV5-4 to TRBJ1-1; D is ambiguous. Trimming stripped 4 bases from V and 0 bases from J, with 13 bases between. CDR3 size: 15 residues. Germline assignment: CDR1 SGHNT and CDR2 YYREEE (reference sequence). Based on the CDR3 plus reference TRBV5-4 and TRBJ1-1, the full variable domain is ETGVTQSPTHLIKTRGQQVTLRCSSQSGHNTVSWYQQALGQGPQFIFQYYREEENGRGNFPPRFSGLQFPNYSSELNVNALELDDSALYLCASSDRGGLNTEAFFGQGTRLTVV.

The CDR3 DNA is TGTGCCAGCAAGGCGGGGGGCCTTGGCACAGATACGCAGTATTTT. Its translation: CASKAGGLGTDTQYF. V and J are TRBV6-4 and TRBJ2-3; 8 positions agree with TRBD2. The V and J ends lost 7 bases and 1 base, in that order; junction bases with no gene match: 7. Per the germline V gene, CDR1 is MRHNA and CDR2 is SNTAGT. The CDR3 sequence is 15 residues long.

V and J are TRBV19 and TRBJ1-5; tentatively, D is TRBD1 (6 bases). The germline gives CDR1 LNHDA, CDR2 SQIVND (reference sequence). Trimming took off 5 bases at V and 0 bases at J, with 14 bases between the two ends. CDR3 size: 16 residues. DNA of the CDR3: TGTGCCAGTAGTGCTCAGGGGTCTGTTAGCAATCAGCCCCAGCATTTT. Protein product: CASSAQGSVSNQPQHF.

The CDR3: CASRGEALGNQPQHF. The CDR3 DNA sequence: TGTGCCAGCAGAGGCGAGGCCCTCGGCAATCAGCCCCAGCATTTT. The chain has TRBV28 and TRBJ1-5; D is unclear. The germline V gene encodes CDR1 MDHEN and CDR2 SYDVKM. The CDR3 extends over 15 amino acids. Trimming shortened V by 6 bases and J by 2 bases, and 14 bases separated the two germline ends.

This chain links TRBV7-2 with TRBJ2-7; tentatively, D is TRBD2 (6 bases). The CDR3 length is 15 residues. V was shortened by 4 bases and J by 4 bases, with 17 bases between the two germline ends. Per the germline V gene, CDR1 is SGHTA and CDR2 is FQGNSA. The CDR3 is CASSSAGGLGYEQYF. As DNA, the CDR3 is TGTGCCAGCAGCTCGGCCGGGGGTCTCGGGTACGAGCAGTACTTC.

This clone was recorded only once. V gene TRBV18 combines with J gene TRBJ1-5; TRBD1 matches at 8 bases. The J segment lost 1 base and the V segment lost 3 bases, leaving 11 bases of the junction unmatched. Germline V gene sequence: CDR1 KGHSH, CDR2 LQKENI. CDR3 length: 18 residues. As DNA, the CDR3 is TGTGCCAGCTCACCTCTCCCCCAGGGGGCCGGAAGCAATCAGCCCCAGCATTTT. Translating gives CASSPLPQGAGSNQPQHF.